The present entry profiles one T cell receptor (beta chain) with its context. In germline, CDR1 is SQVTM, CDR2 ANQGSEA. Trimming removed 6 bases from V and 7 bases from J; junction bases left unmatched: 9. The CDR3 totals 15 residues. The entry originates in a study of regulatory T cells in long-lasting Graves disease. According to the study, TCR beta libraries were built with iRepertoire HTBI primers and CDR3-region Arm-PCR. Via MiXCR, TCRdb re-called the multiplex PCR reads, giving one row per CDR3 protein. The sample gives hundreds of thousands of distinct CDR3 sequences, 15% to 20% of which show up once; 18% is in the top ten. Time point indicated: newly diagnosed GD, antithyroid drugs for less than 3 months. There was RNA extracted from PBMCs, and the TCR library was made from it. The same data also contributed to another study, on T cells in Graves' hyperthyroidism and ophthalmopathy. This second study says: Classification by a 13 V-J model distinguished ophthalmopathy from stable hyperthyroidism. Ophthalmopathy onset followed model prediction by a median about 6.5 months.

The sample consisted of peripheral blood mononuclear cells (PBMCs), taken at new diagnosis, from a patient treated with antithyroid drugs. The TCR comes from a woman in her 30s with Graves disease. J is TRBJ2-1 and V is TRBV29-1, with 13 bases that match TRBD2. The CDR3 DNA follows: TGCAGCGTGAAGACCGGGACTAGCGGGATGAATGAGCAGTTCTTC. This gives the protein CSVKTGTSGMNEQFF.